This TCR beta chain was recorded in a study of CD8+ T cells in alopecia areata. Study overall: Severity of treated patients was scored by affected scalp percentage. Study observations and caveats: While tofacitinib was given, many expanded lesional clones persisted in scalp and blood. The presence of one nonresponder keeps the tie between baseline CD8+ expansion and response uncertain.

Trimming pared 4 bases from V and 5 bases from J, leaving 15 bases between. This CDR3 is built from 14 residues. Germline V gene data show CDR1 as SEHNR and CDR2 as FQNEAQ (reference sequence). Sample treatment: oral pan-JAK inhibitor, 5-10 mg twice daily. Individuals with alopecia areata gave both lesional scalp punch biopsies and peripheral blood for collection. This clone occurred a few times. The antigen is not known. cDNA reverse transcribed from extracted RNA served as the sequencing template. The assay was immunoSEQ multiplex PCR, and TCRdb's table has in-frame clones only and misses some. The sample has roughly 100,000 clones, about 40% seen once; the top ten hold roughly 18%.

J is TRBJ2-7 and V is TRBV7-9; D gene unclear. The receptor comes from a human donor with alopecia areata. The sample in question was CD8+ T cells sorted from blood, obtained at week 24, from a patient treated with tofacitinib. The DNA for the CDR3 is TGTGCCAGCAGCTCCCCCATTGGGCTCGACGAGCAGTACTTC. This gives the protein CASSSPIGLDEQYF.